These 30 T cell receptor beta chains were all obtained from the same sample, sequenced in a study of beta chain features in type 1 diabetes. Study-wide points: Researchers report that Type 1 diabetes patients had moderately but significantly shorter TCRB CDR3s across all four CD4+ subsets.

No antigen has been identified for these receptors. Expressed TCRB transcripts were sequenced, since all the RNA that had been isolated was reverse transcribed. Data came from immunoSEQ multiplex PCR; TCRdb stores just in-frame clones and leaves some out. Of around 180,000 clones detected, almost 8% appear once; the ten largest clones hold approximately 0.5%. The sequencing input was central memory CD4+ T cells from blood. The receptor source for this set is a man aged 18-30 years with type 1 diabetes.

The rearrangement joins TRBV7-2 to TRBJ2-1; D perhaps matches TRBD2 (6 bases). CDR1 is SGHTA and CDR2 is FQGNSA in the germline V gene. The CDR3 spans 15 residues. V dropped 3 bases and J dropped 4 bases, with 13 bases sitting between them. CDR3 sequence (DNA): TGTGCCAGCAGCTTCGCTAGCGATATATACAATGAGCAGTTCTTC. Translated: CASSFASDIYNEQFF.

This clone was detected a few times. The chain combines TRBV18 with TRBJ2-7; 8 bases match TRBD2. The CDR3 has 15 residues. Looked up from germline, CDR1 is KGHSH and CDR2 is LQKENI. The ends lost 2 bases at V and 3 bases at J; junction bases unmatched: 6. Here the CDR3 DNA reads TGTGCCAGCTCACCATCCGGACTAGCTTTCTACGAGCAGTACTTC. Amino acids: CASSPSGLAFYEQYF.

CDR3 sequence: CASTAQGSGNQPQHF. In DNA form, the CDR3 reads TGTGCCAGTACCGCACAGGGATCGGGCAATCAGCCCCAGCATTTT. The V and J genes are TRBV19 and TRBJ1-5; perhaps TRBD1 as D (6 bases). This CDR3 region has 15 residues. Looked up from germline, CDR1 is LNHDA and CDR2 is SQIVND (reference sequence). V was cut by 7 bases and J by 2 bases, with 15 bases left in between.

This clone has only a few counts. The CDR3 nucleotides are TGTGCCAGCAGCTTAGAAGCGGCGACAGGGGGCCTGTATTTT. Translated, it gives CASSLEAATGGLYF. The V and J genes are TRBV7-2 and TRBJ2-3; the match to TRBD1 covers 10 bases. This CDR3 is built from 14 residues. CDR1 is SGHTA and CDR2 is FQGNSA in the germline V gene. Trimming cost V 1 base and J 14 bases; bases outside gene matches: 9.

The chain uses TRBV2 and TRBJ1-1; TRBD1 matches at 10 bases. Germline assignment: CDR1 SNHLY and CDR2 FYNNEI. With 6 bases clipped from V and 6 bases from J, the junction kept 1 base outside the gene matches. CDR3 length: 12 amino acids. CDR3 protein: CASSDRGPEAFF. The DNA of the CDR3 is TGTGCCAGCAGCGACAGGGGGCCTGAAGCTTTCTTT.

The gene calls are TRBV7-9 and TRBJ2-1; the D gene is possibly TRBD1 (6 bases). CDR3 length: 14 amino acids. Germline assignment: CDR1 SEHNR and CDR2 FQNEAQ (reference sequence). With 3 bases removed from V and 4 bases from J, the gap between germline ends came to 10 bases. In DNA, the CDR3 is TGTGCCAGCAGCTTCAAGGGGGTATACAATGAGCAGTTCTTC. This gives the protein CASSFKGVYNEQFF.

The table lists this clone with a few counts. V and J are TRBV7-2 and TRBJ2-7; possibly TRBD2 for D (7 bases). The CDR3 extends over 15 amino acids. Germline assignment: CDR1 SGHTA and CDR2 FQGNSA. V lost 0 bases, J lost 2 bases, and 11 bases lay in between. For the CDR3, the DNA is TGTGCCAGCAGCTTAGCGGGGGGGCAGACCTACGAGCAGTACTTC. Amino acids: CASSLAGGQTYEQYF.

This clone appeared a few times. The J gene is TRBJ1-1, the V gene TRBV14; a weak D match, TRBD1 (5 bases). This CDR3 comprises 12 residues. Germline V CDR1 and CDR2: SGHDN, FVKESK. V shed 1 base and J shed 6 bases, with 6 bases lying between them. For the CDR3, the DNA is TGTGCCAGCAGCCAAGGGGGCCCTGAAGCTTTCTTT. It encodes CASSQGGPEAFF.

This clone was counted between two and nine times. The V call is TRBV4-3, the J call TRBJ1-6; 8 bases are shared with TRBD1. With 4 bases clipped from V and 9 bases from J, the junction kept 5 bases outside the gene matches. Germline values: CDR1 LGHNA, CDR2 YSLEER. This CDR3 region has 14 residues. The CDR3 sequence: CASSLTGVGSPLHF. CDR3 in DNA: TGCGCCAGCAGCCTGACAGGGGTTGGTTCACCCCTCCACTTT.

V is TRBV5-1 and J is TRBJ2-3, with 8 bases that match TRBD1. This CDR3 is 15 amino acids long. The trim removed 0 bases at V and 4 bases at J, leaving 4 bases unmatched. CDR1 is SGHRS, CDR2 YFSETQ, per germline. The CDR3: CASSLEQGGADTQYF. CDR3 DNA sequence: TGCGCCAGCAGCTTGGAACAGGGGGGAGCAGATACGCAGTATTTT.

This clone was found a few times. The DNA for the CDR3 is TGCGCCAGCAGATCCCTAGTTTCTTGGGACTATGGCTACACCTTC. Its translation: CASRSLVSWDYGYTF. V is TRBV5-1 and J is TRBJ1-2; no clear D. Germline V CDR1 and CDR2: SGHRS, YFSETQ. The length of the CDR3 is 15 residues. Trimming stripped 5 bases from V and 3 bases from J, with 17 bases between.

This sequence joins TRBV28 and TRBJ2-3; tentatively, D is TRBD2 (6 bases). Trimming cost V 4 bases and J 7 bases, with 18 bases left between them. The CDR3 length is 15 residues. Looked up from germline, CDR1 is MDHEN and CDR2 is SYDVKM. In nucleotides, the CDR3 is TGTGCCAGCAGTTCCCTGGGCACTAGCAAGTATACGCAGTATTTT. Its translation: CASSSLGTSKYTQYF.

This chain links TRBV5-4 with TRBJ2-3; D perhaps matches TRBD1 (5 bases). The CDR3 is made up of 16 amino acids. V lost 6 bases and J lost 5, with 22 bases in between. Germline CDR1 is SGHNT and CDR2 is YYREEE (reference sequence). The CDR3 loop reads CASTPLAGPNQDTQYF. DNA of the CDR3: TGTGCCAGCACCCCTTTAGCAGGGCCCAATCAAGATACGCAGTATTTT.

This clone has more than one count but fewer than ten. V usage is TRBV18 and J usage is TRBJ1-1, with 7 bases fitting TRBD1. Germline values: CDR1 KGHSH, CDR2 LQKENI. V shed 1 base and J 1 base; nucleotides not matched to a gene: 6. This CDR3 contains 16 residues. The CDR3 nucleotides are TGTGCCAGCTCACCACAACTACAGGGGAAGAACACTGAAGCTTTCTTT. It codes for CASSPQLQGKNTEAFF.

The chain employs TRBV19 and TRBJ2-5; 9 positions match TRBD2. V lost 3 bases to trimming and J lost 1 base; unmatched junction nucleotides: 3. From germline, CDR1 is LNHDA and CDR2 SQIVND (reference sequence). The CDR3 loop spans 15 amino acids. The chain's CDR3 is CASSIASGVQETQYF. CDR3 nucleotides: TGTGCCAGTAGTATTGCTAGCGGGGTCCAAGAGACCCAGTACTTC.

The chain has TRBV2 and TRBJ2-7, with 12 bases fitting TRBD2. V was clipped by 6 bases and J by 2 bases; unmatched bases: 5. Germline V CDR1 and CDR2: SNHLY, FYNNEI. This CDR3 contains 15 residues. For the CDR3, the DNA is TGTGCCAGCAGGCCCCTAGCGGGGGGGACCTACGAGCAGTACTTC. Amino acids: CASRPLAGGTYEQYF.

The V and J genes are TRBV28 and TRBJ1-6; the D is unclear. The germline V gene has CDR1 MDHEN and CDR2 SYDVKM. V was trimmed by 3 bases and J by 8 bases, leaving 11 bases between them. The CDR3 spans 14 residues. The CDR3 protein is CASSLDSGYSPLHF. The CDR3 DNA reads as TGTGCCAGCAGTTTGGACTCGGGGTATTCACCCCTCCACTTT.

Only a few counts were recorded for this clone. This chain links TRBV7-9 with TRBJ2-7; D is undetermined. The CDR3 consists of 14 residues. Trimming pared 5 bases from V and 1 base from J, leaving 12 bases between. Germline CDR1 and CDR2: SEHNR and FQNEAQ (reference sequence). CDR3 loop: CASSLSADSYEQYF. The CDR3 coding sequence is TGTGCCAGCAGCCTCTCGGCGGATTCCTACGAGCAGTACTTC.

The V call is TRBV30, the J call TRBJ2-2; 8 bases agree with TRBD1. Trimming cost V 4 bases and J 1 base; bases outside gene matches: 5. The CDR3 length is 15 residues. Germline values: CDR1 GTSNPN, CDR2 SVGIG (reference sequence). The DNA of the CDR3 is TGTGCCTGGACGCCCGGACAGGGGAACACCGGGGAGCTGTTTTTT. Residues: CAWTPGQGNTGELFF.

The rearrangement joins TRBV7-9 to TRBJ2-5; TRBD2 aligns across 9 bases. The germline V gene has CDR1 SEHNR and CDR2 FQNEAQ (reference sequence). The CDR3 has 15 amino acids. With 1 base clipped from V and 3 bases from J, the junction kept 3 bases outside the gene matches. The CDR3 region is CASSLVPSGEETQYF. The CDR3 DNA reads as TGTGCCAGCAGCTTAGTTCCTAGCGGGGAAGAGACCCAGTACTTC.

The chain is built from TRBV29-1 and TRBJ2-7; TRBD1 is a possible D gene (6 bases). Looked up from germline, CDR1 is SQVTM and CDR2 is ANQGSEA. The V end was cut by 5 bases, the J end by 2 bases, with 13 bases between. The CDR3 is made up of 13 amino acids. The CDR3 nucleotides read TGCAGCGTTTCAGGGGCCTCCACCTACGAGCAGTACTTC. Translated: CSVSGASTYEQYF.

In its sample, this clone was seen a few times. J is TRBJ1-2 and V is TRBV18, with D possibly TRBD1 on 6 matching bases. The CDR3 has 14 amino acids. Germline V lookup: CDR1 KGHSH, CDR2 LQKENI. V shed 8 bases and J shed 7 bases, with 20 bases lying between them. CDR3 nucleotides: TGTGCCAGCACAAGGACAGCCGAACCCTCTGGCTACACCTTC. Encoded protein: CASTRTAEPSGYTF.

This clone came up a few times. This chain joins TRBV11-2 and TRBJ1-1; weak D call: TRBD1 (5 bases). The V gene lost 4 bases and the J gene lost 8 bases, with 11 bases spanning the gap. CDR1 SGHAT and CDR2 FQNNGV come from the germline V gene. The length of the CDR3 is 12 residues. CDR3 coding DNA: TGTGCCAGCAGCTCCAGGAACAGGGAAGCTTTCTTT. It encodes CASSSRNREAFF.

This clone was found a few times. CDR3 in amino acids: CASSPLAGGLYNEQFF. CDR3 sequence (DNA): TGCGCCAGCAGCCCGCTAGCGGGGGGTCTTTACAATGAGCAGTTCTTC. This chain joins TRBV4-3 and TRBJ2-1; 11 bases fit TRBD2. Germline values: CDR1 LGHNA, CDR2 YSLEER. The CDR3 is 16 residues long. Trimming took 4 bases from V and 4 from J; bases not matched to a gene: 6.

The rearrangement links TRBV21-1 to TRBJ2-7; the D call in the table, TRBD2, was not verified against the DNA. TRBV21-1 is labeled a pseudogene. The CDR3 length is 15 residues. CDR3 in DNA: TGTGCCAGCAGCAACAGGTGGAGGTGGTCCTACGAGCAGTACTTC. The encoded protein is CASSNRWRWSYEQYF.

CDR3 sequence (DNA): TGTGCCAGCAGTTTTGGGGCGTCTTCCTACGAGCAGTACTTC. As protein: CASSFGASSYEQYF. This chain uses TRBV7-2 with TRBJ2-7, with D possibly matching TRBD1 (5 bases). The CDR3 spans 14 residues. V lost 6 bases and J lost 1, with 13 bases in between. The germline gives CDR1 SGHTA, CDR2 FQGNSA.

This clone was counted a few times. The rearrangement uses TRBV4-2 and TRBJ2-3; TRBD2 matches 7 bases. CDR1 and CDR2 from the germline V gene are LGHNA and YNFKEQ. Germline trimming cut 3 bases from V and 1 base from J; bases unmatched to any gene: 4. This CDR3 contains 15 residues. Here the CDR3 reads CASSHGGGGTDTQYF. The CDR3 DNA follows: TGTGCCAGCAGCCACGGGGGAGGGGGCACAGATACGCAGTATTTT.

The chain couples TRBV5-5 to TRBJ1-1; D might be TRBD1 (6 bases). CDR3 length: 16 residues. The ends were cut back, 0 bases at V and 2 bases at J, with 14 bases in the middle. Germline CDR1 SGHKS, CDR2 YYEKEE (reference sequence). This CDR3 reads CASSLALGTPNTEAFF. The CDR3 coding sequence is TGTGCCAGCAGCTTGGCTTTGGGGACACCCAACACTGAAGCTTTCTTT.

The chain combines TRBV7-9 with TRBJ2-3; possibly TRBD2 for D (5 bases). V was shortened by 5 bases and J by 1 base, with 16 bases between the two germline ends. The length of the CDR3 is 16 residues. The germline V gene has CDR1 SEHNR and CDR2 FQNEAQ (reference sequence). The CDR3 loop is CASSPLSSERTDTQYF. In nucleotides, the CDR3 is TGTGCCAGCAGCCCCCTGAGTAGCGAGCGCACAGATACGCAGTATTTT.

This clone was seen a handful of times. The chain has TRBV28 and TRBJ1-5, with 12 nucleotides matching TRBD1. V lost 7 bases, J lost 7 bases, and 11 bases stayed unmatched. Germline CDR1 MDHEN, CDR2 SYDVKM. The CDR3 is 16 residues long. The CDR3 loop reads CASNPGGQGARQPQHF. The DNA of the CDR3 is TGTGCCAGCAATCCCGGGGGACAGGGGGCCCGACAGCCCCAGCATTTT.